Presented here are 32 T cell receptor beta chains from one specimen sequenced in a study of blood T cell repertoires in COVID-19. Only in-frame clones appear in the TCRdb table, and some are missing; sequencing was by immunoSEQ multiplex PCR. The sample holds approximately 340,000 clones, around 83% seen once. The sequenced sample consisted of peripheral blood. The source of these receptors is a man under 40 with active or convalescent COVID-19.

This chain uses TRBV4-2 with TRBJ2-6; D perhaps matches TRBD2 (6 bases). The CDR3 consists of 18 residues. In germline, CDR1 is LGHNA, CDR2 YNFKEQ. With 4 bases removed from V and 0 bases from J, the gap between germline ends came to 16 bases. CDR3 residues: CASSLTGLPGSGANVLTF. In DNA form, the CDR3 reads TGTGCCAGCAGCCTAACGGGACTCCCAGGCTCTGGGGCCAACGTCCTGACTTTC.

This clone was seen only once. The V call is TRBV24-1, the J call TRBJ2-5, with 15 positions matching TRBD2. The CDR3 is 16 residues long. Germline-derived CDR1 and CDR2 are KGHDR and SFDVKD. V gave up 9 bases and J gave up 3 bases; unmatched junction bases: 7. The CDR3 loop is CATAGTSGRFEETQYF. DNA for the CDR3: TGTGCCACCGCGGGGACTAGCGGGAGGTTTGAAGAGACCCAGTACTTC.

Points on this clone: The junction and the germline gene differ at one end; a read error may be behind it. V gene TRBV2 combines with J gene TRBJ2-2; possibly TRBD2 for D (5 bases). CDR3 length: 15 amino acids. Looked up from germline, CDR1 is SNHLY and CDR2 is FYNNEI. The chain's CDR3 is CASSVGKLNTGELLF. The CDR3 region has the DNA TGTGCCAGCAGTGTGGGCAAATTGAACACCGGGGAGCTGCTTTTT.

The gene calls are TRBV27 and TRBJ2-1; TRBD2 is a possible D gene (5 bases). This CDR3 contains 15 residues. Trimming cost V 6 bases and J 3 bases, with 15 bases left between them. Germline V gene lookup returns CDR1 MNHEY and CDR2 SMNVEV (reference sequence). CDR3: CASRLTGLNYNEQFF. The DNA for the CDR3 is TGTGCCAGCAGATTAACCGGACTGAACTACAATGAGCAGTTCTTC.

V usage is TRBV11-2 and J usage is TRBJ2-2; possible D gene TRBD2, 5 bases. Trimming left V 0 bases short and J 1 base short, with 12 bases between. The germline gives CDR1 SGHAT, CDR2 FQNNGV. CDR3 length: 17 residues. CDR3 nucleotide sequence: TGTGCCAGCAGCTTAGATCGGGTGGGAGAGAACACCGGGGAGCTGTTTTTT. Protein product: CASSLDRVGENTGELFF.

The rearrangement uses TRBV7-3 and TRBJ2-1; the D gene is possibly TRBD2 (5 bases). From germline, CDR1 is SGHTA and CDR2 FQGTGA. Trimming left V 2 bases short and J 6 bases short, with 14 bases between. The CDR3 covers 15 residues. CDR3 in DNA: TGTGCCAGCAGCTTACCAAGCGGAGGACCCAATGAGCAGTTCTTC. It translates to CASSLPSGGPNEQFF.

The CDR3, as DNA: TGTGCCAGCAGTGCCGGGACAGGGGAGACCCAGTACTTC. Residues: CASSAGTGETQYF. V is TRBV2 and J is TRBJ2-5; 9 nucleotides agree with TRBD1. This CDR3 contains 13 residues. The V gene end was trimmed by 4 bases and the J gene end by 5 bases; junction bases not matched to a gene: 2. Germline assignment: CDR1 SNHLY and CDR2 FYNNEI.

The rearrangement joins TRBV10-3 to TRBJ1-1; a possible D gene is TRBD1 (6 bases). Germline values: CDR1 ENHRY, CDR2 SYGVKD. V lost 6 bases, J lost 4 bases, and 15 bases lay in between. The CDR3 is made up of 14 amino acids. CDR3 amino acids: CAIRDPWTATEAFF. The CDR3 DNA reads TGTGCCATCAGGGATCCATGGACAGCCACTGAAGCTTTCTTT.

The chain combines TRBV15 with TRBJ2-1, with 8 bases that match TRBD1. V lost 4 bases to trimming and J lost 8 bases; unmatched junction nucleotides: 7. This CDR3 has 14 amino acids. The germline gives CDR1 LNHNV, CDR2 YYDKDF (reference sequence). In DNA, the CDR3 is TGTGCCACCAGCAAGGACAGGGAAGTCCATGAGCAGTTCTTC. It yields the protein CATSKDREVHEQFF.

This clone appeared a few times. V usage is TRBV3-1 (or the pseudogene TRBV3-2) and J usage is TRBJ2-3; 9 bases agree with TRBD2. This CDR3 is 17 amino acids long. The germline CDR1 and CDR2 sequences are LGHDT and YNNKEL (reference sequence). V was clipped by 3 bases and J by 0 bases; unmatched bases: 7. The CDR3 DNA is TGTGCCAGCAGCCATCGCTGGGCGGGGGGGAGCACAGATACGCAGTATTTT. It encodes CASSHRWAGGSTDTQYF.

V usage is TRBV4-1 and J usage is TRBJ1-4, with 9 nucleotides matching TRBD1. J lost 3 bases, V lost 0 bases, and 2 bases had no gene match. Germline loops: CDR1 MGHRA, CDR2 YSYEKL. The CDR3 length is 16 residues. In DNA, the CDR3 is TGCGCCAGCAGCCAAGAGACAGGGGGGCCTAATGAAAAACTGTTTTTT. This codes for CASSQETGGPNEKLFF.

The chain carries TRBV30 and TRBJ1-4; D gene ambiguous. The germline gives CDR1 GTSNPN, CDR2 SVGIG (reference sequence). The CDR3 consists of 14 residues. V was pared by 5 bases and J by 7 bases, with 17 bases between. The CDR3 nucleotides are TGTGCCTGGGGGGAGGGTATTGTGTCTGAAAAACTGTTTTTT. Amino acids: CAWGEGIVSEKLFF.

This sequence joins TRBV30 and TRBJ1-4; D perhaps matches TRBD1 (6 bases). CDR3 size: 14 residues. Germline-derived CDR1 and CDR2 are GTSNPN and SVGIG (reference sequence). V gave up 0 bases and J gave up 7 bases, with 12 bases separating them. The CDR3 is CAWSVGGQGEKLFF. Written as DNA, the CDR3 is TGTGCCTGGAGTGTCGGGGGGCAGGGTGAAAAACTGTTTTTT.

The CDR3, as DNA: TGCGCCAGCAGCCAAGCCCCGACTAGCGGGAGGGCCAATGAGCAGTTCTTC. Protein product: CASSQAPTSGRANEQFF. The rearrangement uses TRBV4-1 and TRBJ2-1; 14 bases are a match to TRBD2. This CDR3 comprises 17 residues. CDR1 is MGHRA, CDR2 YSYEKL, per germline. V gave up 1 base and J gave up 6 bases; unmatched junction bases: 5.

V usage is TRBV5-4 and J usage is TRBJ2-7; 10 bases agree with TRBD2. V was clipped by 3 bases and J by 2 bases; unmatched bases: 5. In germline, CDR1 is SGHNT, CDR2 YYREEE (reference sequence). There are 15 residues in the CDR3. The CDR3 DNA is TGTGCCAGCAGCTCTATAGCGGGAGGTACCTACGAGCAGTACTTC. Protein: CASSSIAGGTYEQYF.

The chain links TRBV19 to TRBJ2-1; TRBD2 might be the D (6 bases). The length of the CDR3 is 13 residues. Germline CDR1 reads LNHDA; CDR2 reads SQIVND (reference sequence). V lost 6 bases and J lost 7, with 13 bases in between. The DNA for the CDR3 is TGTGCCAGTAGAACCGGGACTCATAATGAGCAGTTCTTC. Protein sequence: CASRTGTHNEQFF.

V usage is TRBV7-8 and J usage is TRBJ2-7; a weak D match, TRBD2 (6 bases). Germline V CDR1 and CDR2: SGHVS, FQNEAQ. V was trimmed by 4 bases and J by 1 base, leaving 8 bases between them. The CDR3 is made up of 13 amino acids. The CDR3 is CASSSSGSYEQYF. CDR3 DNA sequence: TGTGCCAGCAGCTCGAGCGGGTCCTACGAGCAGTACTTC.

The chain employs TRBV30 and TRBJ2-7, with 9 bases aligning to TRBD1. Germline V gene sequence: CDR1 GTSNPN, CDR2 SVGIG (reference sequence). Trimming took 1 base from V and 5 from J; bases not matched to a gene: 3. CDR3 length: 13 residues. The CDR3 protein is CAWSAGQGDEQYF. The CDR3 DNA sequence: TGTGCCTGGAGTGCGGGACAGGGCGACGAGCAGTACTTC.

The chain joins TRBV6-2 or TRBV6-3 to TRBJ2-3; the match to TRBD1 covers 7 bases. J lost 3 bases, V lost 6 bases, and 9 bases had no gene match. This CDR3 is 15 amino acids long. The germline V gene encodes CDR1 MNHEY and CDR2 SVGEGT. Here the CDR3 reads CASSPEGAGTDTQYF. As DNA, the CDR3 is TGTGCCAGCAGCCCCGAGGGGGCGGGTACAGATACGCAGTATTTT.

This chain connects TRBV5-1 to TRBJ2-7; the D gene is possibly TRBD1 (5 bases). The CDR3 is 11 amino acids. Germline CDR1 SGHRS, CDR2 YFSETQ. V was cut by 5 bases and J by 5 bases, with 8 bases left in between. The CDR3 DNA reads TGCGCCAGCAGGCAGGGCCACGAGCAGTACTTC. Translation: CASRQGHEQYF.

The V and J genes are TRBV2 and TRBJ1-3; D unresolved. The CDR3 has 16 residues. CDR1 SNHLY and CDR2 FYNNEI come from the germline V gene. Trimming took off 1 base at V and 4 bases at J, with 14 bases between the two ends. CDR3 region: CASSEGPPSLGNTIYF. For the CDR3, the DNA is TGTGCCAGCAGTGAAGGCCCTCCTAGTTTGGGAAACACCATATATTTT. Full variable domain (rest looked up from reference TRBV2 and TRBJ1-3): EPEVTQTPSHQVTQMGQEVILRCVPISNHLYFYWYRQILGQKVEFLVSFYNNEISEKSEIFDDQFSVERPDGSNFTLKIRSTKLEDSAMYFCASSEGPPSLGNTIYFGEGSWLTVV.

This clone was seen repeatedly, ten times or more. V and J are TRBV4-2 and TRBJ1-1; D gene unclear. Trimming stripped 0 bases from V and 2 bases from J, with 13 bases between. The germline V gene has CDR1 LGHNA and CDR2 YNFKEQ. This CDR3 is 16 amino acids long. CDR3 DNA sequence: TGTGCCAGCAGCCAAGAGAGGACTAAGCTTAACACTGAAGCTTTCTTT. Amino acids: CASSQERTKLNTEAFF.

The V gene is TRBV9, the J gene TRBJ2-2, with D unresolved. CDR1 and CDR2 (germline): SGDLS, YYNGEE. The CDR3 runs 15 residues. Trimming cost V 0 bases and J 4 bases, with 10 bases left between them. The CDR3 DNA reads TGTGCCAGCAGCGTAGTCCAGACTCTCACCGGGGAGCTGTTTTTT. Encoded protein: CASSVVQTLTGELFF.

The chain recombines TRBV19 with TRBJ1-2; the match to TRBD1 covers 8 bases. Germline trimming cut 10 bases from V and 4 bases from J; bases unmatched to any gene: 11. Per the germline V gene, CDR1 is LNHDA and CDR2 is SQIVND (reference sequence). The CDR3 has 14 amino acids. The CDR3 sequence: CATKQDRVAYGYTF. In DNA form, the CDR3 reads TGTGCCACCAAGCAGGACAGGGTGGCCTATGGCTACACCTTC.

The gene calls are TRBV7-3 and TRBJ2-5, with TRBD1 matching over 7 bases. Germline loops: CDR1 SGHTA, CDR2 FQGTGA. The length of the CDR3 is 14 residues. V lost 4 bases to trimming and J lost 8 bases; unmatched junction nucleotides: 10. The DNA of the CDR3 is TGTGCCAGCAGCTCCACAGGGGCAGTTCGCACCCAGTACTTC. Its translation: CASSSTGAVRTQYF.

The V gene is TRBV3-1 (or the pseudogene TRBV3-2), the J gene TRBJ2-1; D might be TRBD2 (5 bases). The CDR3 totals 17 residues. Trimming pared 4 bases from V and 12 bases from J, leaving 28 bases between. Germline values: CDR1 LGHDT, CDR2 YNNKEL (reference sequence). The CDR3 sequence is CASSLGAGKRSNERQFF. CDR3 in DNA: TGTGCCAGCAGCCTGGGCGCTGGGAAGCGGTCTAATGAGCGGCAGTTCTTC.

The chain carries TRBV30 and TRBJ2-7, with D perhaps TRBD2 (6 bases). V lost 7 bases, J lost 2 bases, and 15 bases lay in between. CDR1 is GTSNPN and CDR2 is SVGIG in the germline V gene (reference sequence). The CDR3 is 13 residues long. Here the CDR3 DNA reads TGTGCCTTGGAGGGAAAGGACGCCTACGAGCAGTACTTC. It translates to CALEGKDAYEQYF. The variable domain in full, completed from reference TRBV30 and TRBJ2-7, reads SQTIHQWPATLVQPVGSPLSLECTVEGTSNPNLYWYRQAAGRGLQLLFYSVGIGQISSEVPQNLSASRPQDRQFILSSKKLLLSDSGFYLCALEGKDAYEQYFGPGTRLTVT.

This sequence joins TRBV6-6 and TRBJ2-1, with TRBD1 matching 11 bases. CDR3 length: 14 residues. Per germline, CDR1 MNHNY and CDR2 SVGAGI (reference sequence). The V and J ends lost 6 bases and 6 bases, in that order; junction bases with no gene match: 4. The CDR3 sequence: CASRGTGGINEQFF. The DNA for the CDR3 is TGTGCCAGCAGGGGGACAGGGGGGATCAATGAGCAGTTCTTC.

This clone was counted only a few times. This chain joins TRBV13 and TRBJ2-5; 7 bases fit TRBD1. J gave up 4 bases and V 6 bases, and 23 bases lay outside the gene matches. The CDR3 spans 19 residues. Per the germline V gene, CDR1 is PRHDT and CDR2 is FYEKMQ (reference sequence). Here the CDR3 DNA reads TGTGCCAGCAGGCGCAGAGGGGCAGGGGGTTCCGGTGTATCAGAGACCCAGTACTTC. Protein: CASRRRGAGGSGVSETQYF.

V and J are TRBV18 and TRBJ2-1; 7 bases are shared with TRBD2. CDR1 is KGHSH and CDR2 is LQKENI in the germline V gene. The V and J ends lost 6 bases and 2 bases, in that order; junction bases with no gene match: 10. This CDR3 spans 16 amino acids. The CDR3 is CASSKSQRGTYNEQFF. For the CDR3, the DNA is TGTGCCAGCTCCAAAAGCCAGCGGGGAACCTACAATGAGCAGTTCTTC.

CDR3 bases: TGTGCCAGCAGCTGGGGGACAGGGAGTGATGGCTACACCTTC. Translated, it gives CASSWGTGSDGYTF. The chain links TRBV5-4 to TRBJ1-2, with 9 positions matching TRBD1. Trimming removed 3 bases from V and 6 bases from J; junction bases left unmatched: 6. This CDR3 spans 14 amino acids. The germline CDR1 and CDR2 sequences are SGHNT and YYREEE (reference sequence).

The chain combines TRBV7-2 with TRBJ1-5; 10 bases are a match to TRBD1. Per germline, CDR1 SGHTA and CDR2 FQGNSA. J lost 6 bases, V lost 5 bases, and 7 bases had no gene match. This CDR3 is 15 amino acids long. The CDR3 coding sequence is TGTGCCAGCAGCCACCGGACAGGGGGAGTTCAGCCCCAGCATTTT. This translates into CASSHRTGGVQPQHF.